The next 17 T cell receptor beta chains were all read from a single sample in a study of liver allograft versus peripheral blood T cells. Study summary: Recipients' peripheral blood served as the comparator for T cell receptor repertoires in transplanted livers.

TCRdb recomputed calls from the reads with MiXCR, one row per CDR3 protein. The sample yields approximately 9,000 distinct CDR3 sequences, about a fifth seen once. The receptor set was obtained from a human patient who had a liver transplant. These T cells may partly come from the graft donor.

The V and J genes are TRBV25-1 and TRBJ1-1; D is unclear. From germline, CDR1 is MGHDK and CDR2 SYGVNS. Deletions cut 7 bases from V and 5 bases from J, with 20 bases between. The CDR3 consists of 15 residues. The chain's CDR3 is CASTPSSRKRTEAFF. The CDR3 DNA reads as TGTGCCAGCACCCCCTCCTCGCGGAAGAGGACTGAAGCTTTCTTT.

V is TRBV7-2 and J is TRBJ1-1; TRBD1 matches 7 bases. Per the germline V gene, CDR1 is SGHTA and CDR2 is FQGNSA. CDR3 size: 13 residues. The ends lost 4 bases at V and 6 bases at J; junction bases unmatched: 5. CDR3 bases: TGTGCCAGCAGCTCAGGGGGGGGGGCTGAAGCTTTCTTT. It is translated as CASSSGGGAEAFF.

This clonotype was picked up a small number of times. The V and J genes are TRBV27 and TRBJ2-1, with D unclear. Trimming removed 7 bases from V and 0 bases from J, with 7 bases in between. The CDR3 loop spans 13 amino acids. Germline V gene sequence: CDR1 MNHEY, CDR2 SMNVEV (reference sequence). The CDR3 loop reads CASKKYSYNEQFF. DNA for the CDR3: TGTGCCAGCAAGAAATACTCCTACAATGAGCAGTTCTTC.

This clonotype has a handful of counts. V usage is TRBV12-3 or TRBV12-4 and J usage is TRBJ1-3; D remains unclear. V was cut by 3 bases and J by 8 bases, with 8 bases left in between. This CDR3 has 12 amino acids. The CDR3 DNA reads TGTGCCAGCAGTTTCAGCCGTCACACCATATATTTT. This encodes CASSFSRHTIYF.

This chain links TRBV14 with TRBJ1-1; D is unclear. Germline V lookup: CDR1 SGHDN, CDR2 FVKESK. V was pared by 5 bases and J by 0 bases, with 7 bases between. The CDR3 loop spans 13 amino acids. The CDR3 region has the DNA TGTGCCAGCAGCTACGGATTGAACACTGAAGCTTTCTTT. It is translated as CASSYGLNTEAFF.

V gene TRBV10-3 combines with J gene TRBJ1-1; TRBD1 is a possible D gene (6 bases). The CDR3 is 13 amino acids. Per germline, CDR1 ENHRY and CDR2 SYGVKD. Trimming took 10 bases from V and 2 from J, leaving 14 bases between them. CDR3 bases: TGTGCCACCGGAGAGGGGGGAAACACTGAAGCTTTCTTT. Protein: CATGEGGNTEAFF.

Concerning this clonotype itself: This may arise from a read error, as a much more abundant clone is one base away. The chain carries TRBV5-4 and TRBJ1-1; TRBD1 aligns across 8 bases. The CDR3 loop spans 15 amino acids. Germline V gene data show CDR1 as SGHNT and CDR2 as YYREEE (reference sequence). In DNA, the CDR3 is TGTGTCAGCAGCTTGGTATCAGGACAGGGTTTTCAAGCTTTCTTT. Amino acids: CVSSLVSGQGFQAFF. Based on the CDR3 plus reference TRBV5-4 and TRBJ1-1, the full variable domain is ETGVTQSPTHLIKTRGQQVTLRCSSQSGHNTVSWYQQALGQGPQFIFQYYREEENGRGNFPPRFSGLQFPNYSSELNVNALELDDSALYLCVSSLVSGQGFQAFFGQGTRLTVV.

This clonotype rates as medium-sized (0.01 to 0.1%). J is TRBJ1-2 and V is TRBV27; 11 bases are a match to TRBD1. Germline trimming cut 10 bases from V and 0 bases from J; bases unmatched to any gene: 13. Germline values: CDR1 MNHEY, CDR2 SMNVEV (reference sequence). This CDR3 contains 17 residues. CDR3 sequence: CATRTGTGGRANYGYTF. The CDR3 DNA is TGTGCCACCAGAACCGGGACAGGGGGTCGAGCTAACTATGGCTACACCTTC.

This clonotype has a handful of counts. The chain carries TRBV19 and TRBJ2-1, with 7 bases aligning to TRBD1. Trimming removed 9 bases from V and 16 bases from J; junction bases left unmatched: 15. The germline V gene encodes CDR1 LNHDA and CDR2 SQIVND (reference sequence). The CDR3 has 12 residues. CDR3 bases: TGTGCCAGCAGCGACCGGGACAGCTCGACTTTCTTC. This sequence encodes CASSDRDSSTFF.

Sample share makes this clonotype medium-sized (0.01 to 0.1%). V and J are TRBV18 and TRBJ1-6; no definite D call. V lost 1 base and J 10 bases, leaving 11 bases between the germline ends. Germline assignment: CDR1 KGHSH and CDR2 LQKENI. This CDR3 is built from 14 residues. CDR3 DNA: TGTGCCAGCTCACCACGTGTCATGGAATCACCCCTCCACTTT. It specifies CASSPRVMESPLHF. Complete variable domain (other parts from reference TRBV18 and TRBJ1-6): NAGVMQNPRHLVRRRGQEARLRCSPMKGHSHVYWYRQLPEEGLKFMVYLQKENIIDESGMPKERFSAEFPKEGPSILRIQQVVRGDSAAYFCASSPRVMESPLHFGNGTRLTVT.

This clonotype was found many times. The rearrangement links TRBV5-4 to TRBJ1-1; D gene unclear. The CDR3 runs 14 residues. The germline V gene has CDR1 SGHNT and CDR2 YYREEE (reference sequence). V lost 1 base to trimming and J lost 0 bases, with 7 bases between them. CDR3 region: CASSLSQVNTEAFF. The CDR3 DNA reads as TGTGCCAGCAGCTTGAGTCAGGTGAACACTGAAGCTTTCTTT.

By frequency in the sample, this clonotype is medium-sized. The chain joins TRBV18 to TRBJ2-7, with TRBD2 identical over 10 bases. Germline V gene sequence: CDR1 KGHSH, CDR2 LQKENI. The CDR3 sequence is 16 residues long. V shed 3 bases, J shed 5 bases, and the junction held 10 bases outside the gene matches. The CDR3 region has the DNA TGTGCCAGCTCACCCTTTAGCGGGGGGACGATGGACGAGCAGTACTTC. Protein product: CASSPFSGGTMDEQYF.

This clonotype was counted between two and nine times. The rearrangement joins TRBV14 to TRBJ1-2, with TRBD1 as a possible D gene (5 bases). The CDR3 contains 15 residues. V gave up 2 bases and J gave up 6 bases, with 16 bases separating them. Germline V CDR1 and CDR2: SGHDN, FVKESK. The CDR3 is CASSQRLAGGDGYTF. In DNA form, the CDR3 reads TGTGCCAGCAGCCAACGTCTTGCTGGAGGGGATGGCTACACCTTC.

This clonotype is medium-sized by share. This CDR3 is CAIGPSNQPQHF. The CDR3 DNA sequence: TGTGCCATCGGACCTAGCAATCAGCCCCAGCATTTT. The chain joins TRBV10-3 to TRBJ1-5; D ambiguous. This CDR3 is 12 amino acids long. CDR1 ENHRY and CDR2 SYGVKD come from the germline V gene. Trimming removed 8 bases from V and 0 bases from J, with 5 bases in between.

The rearrangement joins TRBV5-4 to TRBJ1-6; 7 bases fit TRBD1. The CDR3 contains 15 residues. Per germline, CDR1 SGHNT and CDR2 YYREEE (reference sequence). Germline trimming cut 4 bases from V and 11 bases from J; bases unmatched to any gene: 12. As DNA, the CDR3 is TGTGCCAGCAGCCCGGGGACGACAGGGCAAGCACCCCTCCACTTT. This translates into CASSPGTTGQAPLHF.

On this clonotype: Since a much larger clone is just one base distant, this may be a read error. The chain joins TRBV13 to TRBJ1-4, with D possibly being TRBD1 (5 bases). CDR3 length equals 14 residues. Trimming removed 5 bases from V and 7 bases from J, with 14 bases in between. Germline CDR1 and CDR2: PRHDT and FYEKMQ (reference sequence). The DNA of the CDR3 is TGTGCCAGCAGCCCTAGGCAGGGCGGTGAAAAACTGTTTTTT. Protein: CASSPRQGGEKLFF. The full variable domain, its missing parts supplied by reference TRBV13 and TRBJ1-4, is AAGVIQSPRHLIKEKRETATLKCYPIPRHDTVYWYQQGPGQDPQFLISFYEKMQSDKGSIPDRFSAQQFSDYHSELNMSSLELGDSALYFCASSPRQGGEKLFFGSGTQLSVL.

The table lists this clonotype with a few counts. The chain has TRBV7-9 and TRBJ2-5, with 8 bases lining up with TRBD1. The germline CDR1 and CDR2 sequences are SEHNR and FQNEAQ (reference sequence). Unmatched junction bases numbered 4, after V lost 1 base and J lost 0 bases. This CDR3 contains 16 residues. The CDR3 sequence: CASSLVKDRDQETQYF. The CDR3 DNA follows: TGTGCCAGCAGCTTAGTAAAGGACAGGGACCAAGAGACCCAGTACTTC.